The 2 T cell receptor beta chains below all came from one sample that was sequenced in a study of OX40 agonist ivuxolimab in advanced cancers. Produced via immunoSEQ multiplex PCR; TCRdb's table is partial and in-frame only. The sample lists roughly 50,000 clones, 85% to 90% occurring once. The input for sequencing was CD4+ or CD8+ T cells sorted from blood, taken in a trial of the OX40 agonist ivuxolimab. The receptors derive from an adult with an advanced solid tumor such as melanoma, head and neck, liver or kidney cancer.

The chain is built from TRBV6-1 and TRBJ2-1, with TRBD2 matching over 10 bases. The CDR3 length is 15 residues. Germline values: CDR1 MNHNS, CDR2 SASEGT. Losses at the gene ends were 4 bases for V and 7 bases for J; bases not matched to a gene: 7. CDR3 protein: CASSGASGGQNEQFF. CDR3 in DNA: TGTGCCAGCAGTGGGGCTAGCGGGGGTCAAAATGAGCAGTTCTTC.

The CDR3, as DNA: TGTGCCAGCAGCGGATCAGTCAGGGGTCGAAACACCATATATTTT. Its protein product is CASSGSVRGRNTIYF. The rearrangement links TRBV9 to TRBJ1-3; a weak D match, TRBD1 (6 bases). This CDR3 has 15 amino acids. The V gene lost 3 bases and the J gene lost 5 bases, with 15 bases spanning the gap. Germline V gene lookup returns CDR1 SGDLS and CDR2 YYNGEE.